This note documents a single T cell receptor beta chain sequence. The antigen remains undetermined. The data derive from a study of T-cell reconstitution after alpha-beta-depleted transplantation in children. Regarding the study as a whole: Several hundred expanded graft clones reportedly were the source of alpha-beta T cells about two months after transplant. At day 60, the high TCRbeta diversity found in some patients originated from recipient T cells and thymic progenitors that had survived. T-cell numbers and diversity, one year after transplant, stemmed largely from T cells that were newly produced.

TCRbeta library preparation incorporated unique molecular identifiers. Each CDR3 protein gets one entry after TCRdb re-called the PCR reads with MiXCR. The top ten hold approximately 25% of the sample, which has 350,000 to 500,000 distinct CDR3 sequences, approximately 42% seen once. The V gene end was trimmed by 2 bases and the J gene end by 6 bases; junction bases not matched to a gene: 3. This CDR3 comprises 14 residues. The V gene's germline CDR1 is LGHNA and CDR2 YSLEER. Here the sequenced sample was PBMCs, taken before TCRalphabeta/CD19-depleted stem cell transplant. The TCR comes from a girl aged 2 to 10 with aplastic anemia, due to receive a stem cell transplant. The chain joins TRBV4-3 to TRBJ2-2; 7 positions match TRBD2. CDR3 residues: CASSQRLAAGELFF. In DNA, the CDR3 is TGCGCCAGCAGCCAAAGACTAGCCGCCGGGGAGCTGTTTTTT.